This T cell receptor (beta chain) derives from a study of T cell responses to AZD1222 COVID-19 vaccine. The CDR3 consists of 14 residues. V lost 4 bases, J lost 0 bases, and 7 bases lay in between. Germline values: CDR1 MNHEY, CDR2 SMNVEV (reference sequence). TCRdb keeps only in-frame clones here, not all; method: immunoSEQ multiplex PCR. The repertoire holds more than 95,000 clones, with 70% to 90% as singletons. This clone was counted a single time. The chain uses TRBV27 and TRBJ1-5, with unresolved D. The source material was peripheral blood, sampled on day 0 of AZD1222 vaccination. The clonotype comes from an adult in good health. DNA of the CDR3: TGTGCCAGCAGTTCTGAGGTTAGCAATCAGCCCCAGCATTTT. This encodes CASSSEVSNQPQHF.